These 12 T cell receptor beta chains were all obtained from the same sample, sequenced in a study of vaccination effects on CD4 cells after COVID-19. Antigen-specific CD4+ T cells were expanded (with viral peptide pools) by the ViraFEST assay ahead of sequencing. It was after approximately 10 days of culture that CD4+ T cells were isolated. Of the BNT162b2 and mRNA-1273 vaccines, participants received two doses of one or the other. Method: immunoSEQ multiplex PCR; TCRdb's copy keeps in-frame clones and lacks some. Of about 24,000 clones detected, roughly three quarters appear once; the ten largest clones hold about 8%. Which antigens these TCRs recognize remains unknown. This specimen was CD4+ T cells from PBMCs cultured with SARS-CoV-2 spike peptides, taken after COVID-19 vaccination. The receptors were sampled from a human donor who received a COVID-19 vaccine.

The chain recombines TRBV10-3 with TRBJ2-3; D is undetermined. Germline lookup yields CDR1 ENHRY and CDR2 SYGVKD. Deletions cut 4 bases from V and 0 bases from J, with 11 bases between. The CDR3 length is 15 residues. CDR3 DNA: TGTGCCATCAGTGTATCCGGAGCTAGCACAGATACGCAGTATTTT. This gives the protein CAISVSGASTDTQYF.

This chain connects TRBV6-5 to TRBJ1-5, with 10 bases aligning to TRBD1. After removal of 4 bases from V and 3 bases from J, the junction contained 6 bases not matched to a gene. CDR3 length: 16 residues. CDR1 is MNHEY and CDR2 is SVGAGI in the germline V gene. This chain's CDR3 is CASSSRTGGFNQPQHF. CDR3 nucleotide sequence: TGTGCCAGCAGTTCCCGGACAGGGGGATTCAATCAGCCCCAGCATTTT.

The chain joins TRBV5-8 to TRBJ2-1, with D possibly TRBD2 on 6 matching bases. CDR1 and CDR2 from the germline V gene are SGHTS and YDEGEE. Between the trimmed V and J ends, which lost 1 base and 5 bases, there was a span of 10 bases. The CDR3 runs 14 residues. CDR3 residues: CASSLWGVDNEQFF. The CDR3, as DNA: TGTGCCAGCAGCTTGTGGGGGGTTGACAATGAGCAGTTCTTC.

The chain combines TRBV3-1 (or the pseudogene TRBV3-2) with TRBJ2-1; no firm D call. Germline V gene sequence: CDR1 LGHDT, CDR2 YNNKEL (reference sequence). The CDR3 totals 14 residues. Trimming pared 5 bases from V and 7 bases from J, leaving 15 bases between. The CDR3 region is CASSSNLNTNEQFF. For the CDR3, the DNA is TGTGCCAGCAGCAGCAACCTTAACACTAATGAGCAGTTCTTC.

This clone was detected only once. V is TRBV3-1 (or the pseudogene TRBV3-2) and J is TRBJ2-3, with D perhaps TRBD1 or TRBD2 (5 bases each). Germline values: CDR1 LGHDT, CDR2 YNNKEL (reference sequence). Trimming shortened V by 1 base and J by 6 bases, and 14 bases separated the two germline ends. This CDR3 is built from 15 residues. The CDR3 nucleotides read TGTGCCAGCAGCCAAGTGTGGGCCGGGGCGGATACGCAGTATTTT. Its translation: CASSQVWAGADTQYF.

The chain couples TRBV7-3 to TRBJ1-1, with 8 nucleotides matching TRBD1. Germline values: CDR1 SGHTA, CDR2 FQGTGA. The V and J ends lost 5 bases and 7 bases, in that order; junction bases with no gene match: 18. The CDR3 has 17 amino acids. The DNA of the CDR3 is TGTGCCAGCAGCACAAAGGAAGGGACAGGAGTTTACAATGAAGCTTTCTTT. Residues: CASSTKEGTGVYNEAFF.

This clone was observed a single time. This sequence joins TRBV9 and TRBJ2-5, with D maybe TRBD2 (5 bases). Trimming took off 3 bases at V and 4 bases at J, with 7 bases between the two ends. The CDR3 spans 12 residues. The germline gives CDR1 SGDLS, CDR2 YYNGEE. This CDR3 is CASSGSGETQYF. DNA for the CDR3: TGTGCCAGCAGCGGGAGCGGAGAGACCCAGTACTTC. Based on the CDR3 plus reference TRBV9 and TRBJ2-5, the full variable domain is DSGVTQTPKHLITATGQRVTLRCSPRSGDLSVYWYQQSLDQGLQFLIQYYNGEERAKGNILERFSAQQFPDLHSELNLSSLELGDSALYFCASSGSGETQYFGPGTRLLVL.

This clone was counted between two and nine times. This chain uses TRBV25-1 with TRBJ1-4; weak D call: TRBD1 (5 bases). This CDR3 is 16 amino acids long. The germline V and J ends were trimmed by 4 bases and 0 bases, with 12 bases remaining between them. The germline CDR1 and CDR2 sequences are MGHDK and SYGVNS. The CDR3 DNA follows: TGTGCCAGCAGTGCCCCGGGGGGACCAACTAATGAAAAACTGTTTTTT. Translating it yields CASSAPGGPTNEKLFF.

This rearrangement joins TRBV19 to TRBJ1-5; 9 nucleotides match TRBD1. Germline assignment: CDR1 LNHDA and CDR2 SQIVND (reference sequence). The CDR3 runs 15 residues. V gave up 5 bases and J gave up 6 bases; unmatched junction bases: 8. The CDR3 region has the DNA TGTGCCAGTAGTTCAACAGGGGGCGCATCTCAGCCCCAGCATTTT. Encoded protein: CASSSTGGASQPQHF.

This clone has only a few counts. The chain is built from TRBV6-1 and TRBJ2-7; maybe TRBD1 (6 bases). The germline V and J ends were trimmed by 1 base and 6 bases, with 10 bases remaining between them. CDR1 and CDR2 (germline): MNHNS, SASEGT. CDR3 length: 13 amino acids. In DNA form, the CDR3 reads TGTGCCAGCAGTGAAGTTTCCAGGGGCGAGCAGTACTTC. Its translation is CASSEVSRGEQYF.

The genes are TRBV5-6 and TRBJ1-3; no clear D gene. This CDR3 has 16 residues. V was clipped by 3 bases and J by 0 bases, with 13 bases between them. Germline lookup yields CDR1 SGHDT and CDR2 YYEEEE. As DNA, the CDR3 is TGTGCCAGCAGCTCCCCGTTACAGAGCTCTGGAAACACCATATATTTT. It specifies CASSSPLQSSGNTIYF.

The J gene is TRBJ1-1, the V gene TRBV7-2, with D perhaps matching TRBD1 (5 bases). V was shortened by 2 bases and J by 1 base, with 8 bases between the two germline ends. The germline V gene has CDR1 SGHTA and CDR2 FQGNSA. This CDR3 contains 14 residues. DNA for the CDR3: TGTGCCAGCAGCTTATCAGGGACGAACACTGAAGCTTTCTTT. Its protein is CASSLSGTNTEAFF. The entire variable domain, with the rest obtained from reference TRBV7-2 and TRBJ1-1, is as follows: GAGVSQSPSNKVTEKGKDVELRCDPISGHTALYWYRQSLGQGLEFLIYFQGNSAPDKSGLPSDRFSAERTGGSVSTLTIQRTQQEDSAVYLCASSLSGTNTEAFFGQGTRLTVV.